One and the same sample provided the 22 T cell receptor beta chains below, sequenced in a study of cytomegalovirus exposure and HLA in healthy donors. 13 Jbeta primers and 60 Vbeta primers were used for the PCR. Profiled with immunoSEQ multiplex PCR; TCRdb holds only in-frame clones, not every one. The sample lists 150,000 to 160,000 clones, 65% to 90% seen once, with around 6.6% in the top ten. The sequencing input was PBMCs. These receptors were collected from a woman aged 45-60 years in good health and CMV-seropositive.

CDR3 in amino acids: CASSLFAGGHTDTQYF. The CDR3 nucleotides read TGTGCCAGCAGCTTATTCGCGGGGGGACACACAGATACGCAGTATTTT. J is TRBJ2-3 and V is TRBV7-9; 8 bases match TRBD2. The V gene's germline CDR1 is SEHNR and CDR2 FQNEAQ (reference sequence). The CDR3 totals 16 residues. With V trimmed by 2 bases and J by 2 bases, 6 bases remained unmatched.

The rearrangement links TRBV28 to TRBJ1-5; 9 positions match TRBD1. CDR1 is MDHEN, CDR2 SYDVKM, per germline. The CDR3 sequence is 15 residues long. V was clipped by 6 bases and J by 7 bases; unmatched bases: 10. CDR3 sequence reads: CASSSRDRVNQPQHF. As DNA, the CDR3 is TGTGCCAGCAGCAGCCGGGACAGGGTAAACCAGCCCCAGCATTTT.

On this clone: One end of the junction varies from germline; a read error may be responsible. V usage is TRBV5-1 and J usage is TRBJ2-7, with 8 bases that match TRBD2. Germline V CDR1 and CDR2: SGHRS, YFSETQ. The CDR3 has 17 amino acids. The CDR3 nucleotides read TGCGCCAACAGCCTCGGCTCCGGACTAGCTGGCTCCTACGAGCAGTACTTC. It codes for CANSLGSGLAGSYEQYF.

For the CDR3, the DNA is TGTGCCAGCAGTGGTTCCACAGCCCCAAATCAGCCCCAGCATTTT. It encodes CASSGSTAPNQPQHF. The chain has TRBV25-1 and TRBJ1-5; D uncertain. The CDR3 contains 15 residues. CDR1 and CDR2 (germline): MGHDK, SYGVNS. V gave up 4 bases and J gave up 4 bases, with 14 bases separating them.

This chain links TRBV6-1 with TRBJ1-5; 11 bases agree with TRBD1. V gave up 7 bases and J gave up 7 bases; unmatched junction bases: 6. Germline lookup yields CDR1 MNHNS and CDR2 SASEGT. The CDR3 has 14 amino acids. DNA for the CDR3: TGTGCCAGCAAAGAAGGGACAGGGGGGCAGCCCCAGCATTTT. Translation gives CASKEGTGGQPQHF.

The CDR3 DNA is TGTGCCAGCAGTTACACAGACACCTACGAGCAGTACTTC. As protein: CASSYTDTYEQYF. This sequence joins TRBV6-5 and TRBJ2-7; D ambiguous. CDR3 length equals 13 residues. CDR1 and CDR2 from the germline V gene are MNHEY and SVGAGI. V shed 2 bases and J shed 2 bases, with 7 bases lying between them.

This clone was seen more than once but under ten times. The chain has TRBV25-1 and TRBJ2-7; a weak D match, TRBD2 (5 bases). The CDR3 totals 14 residues. Per germline, CDR1 MGHDK and CDR2 SYGVNS. Trimming removed 2 bases at V and 2 bases at J, with 10 bases between. In DNA form, the CDR3 reads TGTGCCAGCAGTGAAGAGGGCAATCCCTACGAGCAGTACTTC. Its protein is CASSEEGNPYEQYF.

The chain links TRBV29-1 to TRBJ1-1; 7 bases map to TRBD1. Per germline, CDR1 SQVTM and CDR2 ANQGSEA. J lost 6 bases, V lost 0 bases, and 13 bases had no gene match. CDR3 length equals 16 residues. The CDR3 region has the DNA TGCAGCGTTGAAGAGGGGATCATGACAGGGATCCCTGAAGCTTTCTTT. Translation: CSVEEGIMTGIPEAFF. Using reference TRBV29-1 and TRBJ1-1 for the parts outside the CDR3, the full variable domain is SAVISQKPSRDICQRGTSLTIQCQVDSQVTMMFWYRQQPGQSLTLIATANQGSEATYESGFVIDKFPISRPNLTFSTLTVSNMSPEDSSIYLCSVEEGIMTGIPEAFFGQGTRLTVV.

The chain combines TRBV6-1 with TRBJ2-2; D possibly corresponds to TRBD2 (5 bases). The CDR3 has 15 amino acids. Trimming pared 7 bases from V and 4 bases from J, leaving 16 bases between. Germline V gene data show CDR1 as MNHNS and CDR2 as SASEGT. The CDR3, as DNA: TGTGCCAGCACTCCCCTCGGGGTGTCCACCGGGGAGCTGTTTTTT. It codes for CASTPLGVSTGELFF.

The rearrangement uses TRBV7-2 and TRBJ2-5; D is possibly TRBD1 (6 bases). The J call is in doubt because the DNA end fits TRBJ2-7 better. Germline-derived CDR1 and CDR2 are SGHTA and FQGNSA. This CDR3 has 12 residues. DNA of the CDR3: TGTGCCAGCAGCGAACAGGGCTACGAGCAGTACTTC. Amino acids: CASSEQGYEQYF.

The V call is TRBV28, the J call TRBJ2-2, with D uncertain. Germline-derived CDR1 and CDR2 are MDHEN and SYDVKM. Trimming stripped 2 bases from V and 5 bases from J, with 3 bases between. The CDR3 covers 12 residues. The CDR3: CASSLQTGELFF. The CDR3 DNA sequence: TGTGCCAGCAGTTTACAAACCGGGGAGCTGTTTTTT.

The chain links TRBV6-1 to TRBJ2-7; TRBD1 aligns across 8 bases. The CDR3 has 15 residues. V was clipped by 6 bases and J by 0 bases; unmatched bases: 7. The germline gives CDR1 MNHNS, CDR2 SASEGT. The CDR3, as DNA: TGTGCCAGCAGCAAAGAGGGGACAGGCTCCTACGAGCAGTACTTC. Translation: CASSKEGTGSYEQYF.

This chain uses TRBV18 with TRBJ1-1, with 8 bases matching TRBD1. This CDR3 is built from 15 residues. Trimming took 4 bases from V and 0 from J; bases not matched to a gene: 4. Germline values: CDR1 KGHSH, CDR2 LQKENI. CDR3 residues: CASSLGTGLNTEAFF. CDR3 in DNA: TGTGCCAGCTCACTGGGGACAGGACTGAACACTGAAGCTTTCTTT.

The chain uses TRBV4-1 and TRBJ1-2; D might be TRBD1 (5 bases). Trimming removed 4 bases from V and 6 bases from J, with 24 bases in between. Germline V gene lookup returns CDR1 MGHRA and CDR2 YSYEKL. This CDR3 is built from 17 residues. The CDR3 DNA sequence: TGCGCCAGCAGCCGCGACTTAACCAGGGTGGTGATTGATGGCTACACCTTC. This codes for CASSRDLTRVVIDGYTF.

This clone is a singleton in its sample. The junction shows a germline mismatch at one end, possibly a read error. The chain joins TRBV7-9 to TRBJ2-2; possibly TRBD1 for D (6 bases). The CDR3 extends over 16 amino acids. Germline loops: CDR1 SEHNR, CDR2 FQNEAQ (reference sequence). The CDR3 DNA is TGTTCCAGCAGCCAAACAGGGCCCATGAACACCGGGGAGCTGTTTTTT. It encodes CSSSQTGPMNTGELFF.

With regard to this clone: One end of the junction varies from germline; a read error may be responsible. The same CDR3 can be traced to other DNA sequences in this sample. The chain uses TRBV6-1 and TRBJ2-7, with a possible D match to TRBD2 (6 bases). The CDR3 runs 15 residues. The germline CDR1 and CDR2 sequences are MNHNS and SASEGT. The CDR3 loop reads CASSEVLARNYEQYF. The CDR3 bases are TGTGCCAGCAGCGAAGTACTAGCCCGTAATTACGAGCAGTACTTC.

This chain connects TRBV7-8 to TRBJ2-7; 10 nucleotides match TRBD2. The CDR3 length is 15 residues. The junction had 5 bases not matched to a gene; V was cut back by 2 bases and J by 4 bases. The germline V gene has CDR1 SGHVS and CDR2 FQNEAQ. CDR3 residues: CASSLLPSGGYEQYF. The CDR3 DNA sequence: TGTGCCAGCAGCTTATTACCTAGCGGGGGATACGAGCAGTACTTC.

V usage is TRBV2 and J usage is TRBJ1-3; 8 bases fit TRBD1. Germline CDR1 reads SNHLY; CDR2 reads FYNNEI. CDR3 length: 16 amino acids. V trimming: 4 bases; J trimming: 6 bases; junction bases outside the gene matches: 11. Written as DNA, the CDR3 is TGTGCCAGCAGTGCTCGGTTCGGACAGGGTGTAAACACCATATATTTT. Translation: CASSARFGQGVNTIYF.

V is TRBV7-8 and J is TRBJ1-1, with D unresolved. The germline CDR1 and CDR2 sequences are SGHVS and FQNEAQ. The V and J ends lost 5 bases and 1 base respectively, with 11 bases between them. The CDR3 spans 14 residues. CDR3 protein: CASSPGLTNTEAFF. The DNA for the CDR3 is TGTGCCAGCAGCCCCGGACTGACGAACACTGAAGCTTTCTTT.

The rearrangement joins TRBV6-4 to TRBJ1-4, with TRBD1 as a possible D gene (6 bases). The V end was cut by 9 bases, the J end by 6 bases, with 11 bases between. The CDR3 sequence is 12 residues long. Germline CDR1 and CDR2: MRHNA and SNTAGT. CDR3 sequence reads: CARGAGDEKLFF. The DNA for the CDR3 is TGTGCCAGGGGGGCGGGCGATGAAAAACTGTTTTTT.

This clone was recorded only once. The V and J genes are TRBV19 and TRBJ1-1, with a tentative D call TRBD1 (6 bases). The germline V gene has CDR1 LNHDA and CDR2 SQIVND (reference sequence). The length of the CDR3 is 13 residues. Between the trimmed V and J ends, which lost 3 bases and 4 bases, there was a span of 9 bases. This CDR3 reads CASSIRGFTEAFF. The DNA of the CDR3 is TGTGCCAGTAGTATCAGGGGTTTCACTGAAGCTTTCTTT. The variable domain in full, with the rest retrieved from reference TRBV19 and TRBJ1-1, is DGGITQSPKYLFRKEGQNVTLSCEQNLNHDAMYWYRQDPGQGLRLIYYSQIVNDFQKGDIAEGYSVSREKKESFPLTVTSAQKNPTAFYLCASSIRGFTEAFFGQGTRLTVV.

This clone was counted once. V is TRBV23-1 and J is TRBJ1-1; the D gene is possibly TRBD1 (5 bases). TRBV23-1 is flagged as an ORF with uncertain function. V was pared by 8 bases and J by 6 bases, with 16 bases between. This CDR3 has 13 amino acids. In DNA, the CDR3 is TGCGCCAGCCGCGGAGAGGGGAGGGCTGAAGCTTTCTTT. As protein: CASRGEGRAEAFF.